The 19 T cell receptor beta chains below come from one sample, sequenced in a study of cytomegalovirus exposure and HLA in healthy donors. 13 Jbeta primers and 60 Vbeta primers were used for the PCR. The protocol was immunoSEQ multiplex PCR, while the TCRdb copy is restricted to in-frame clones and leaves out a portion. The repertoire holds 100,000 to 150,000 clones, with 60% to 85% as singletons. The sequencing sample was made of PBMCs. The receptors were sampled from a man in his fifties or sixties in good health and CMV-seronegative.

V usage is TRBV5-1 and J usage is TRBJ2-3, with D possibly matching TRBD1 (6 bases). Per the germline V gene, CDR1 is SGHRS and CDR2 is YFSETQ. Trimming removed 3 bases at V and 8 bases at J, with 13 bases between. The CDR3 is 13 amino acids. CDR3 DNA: TGCGCCAGCAGCTGGGCAGGGGCCGGTACGCAGTATTTT. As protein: CASSWAGAGTQYF.

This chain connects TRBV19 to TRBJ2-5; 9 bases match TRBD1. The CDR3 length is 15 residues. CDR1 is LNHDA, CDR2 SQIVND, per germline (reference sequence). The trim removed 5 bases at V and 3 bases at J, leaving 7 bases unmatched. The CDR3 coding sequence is TGTGCCAGTAGTCTAACGGGACAGGGAAAAGAGACCCAGTACTTC. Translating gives CASSLTGQGKETQYF. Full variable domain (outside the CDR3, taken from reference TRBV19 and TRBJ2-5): DGGITQSPKYLFRKEGQNVTLSCEQNLNHDAMYWYRQDPGQGLRLIYYSQIVNDFQKGDIAEGYSVSREKKESFPLTVTSAQKNPTAFYLCASSLTGQGKETQYFGPGTRLLVL.

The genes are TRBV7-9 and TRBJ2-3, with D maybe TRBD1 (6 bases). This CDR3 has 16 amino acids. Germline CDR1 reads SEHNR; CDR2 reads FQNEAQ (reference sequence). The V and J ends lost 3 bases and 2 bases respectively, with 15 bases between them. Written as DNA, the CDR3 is TGTGCCAGCAGCTTGGGGGCGACTTTTCCCACAGATACGCAGTATTTT. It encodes CASSLGATFPTDTQYF. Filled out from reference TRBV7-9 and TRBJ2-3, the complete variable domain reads DTGVSQNPRHKITKRGQNVTFRCDPISEHNRLYWYRQTLGQGPEFLTYFQNEAQLEKSRLLSDRFSAERPKGSFSTLEIQRTEQGDSAMYLCASSLGATFPTDTQYFGPGTRLTVL.

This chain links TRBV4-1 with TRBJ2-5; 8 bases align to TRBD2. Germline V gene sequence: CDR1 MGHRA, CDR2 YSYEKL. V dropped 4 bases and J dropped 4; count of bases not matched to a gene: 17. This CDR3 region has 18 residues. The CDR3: CASSPGTGPGGSRETQYF. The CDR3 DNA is TGCGCCAGCAGCCCCGGGACCGGACCGGGGGGGTCTCGAGAGACCCAGTACTTC.

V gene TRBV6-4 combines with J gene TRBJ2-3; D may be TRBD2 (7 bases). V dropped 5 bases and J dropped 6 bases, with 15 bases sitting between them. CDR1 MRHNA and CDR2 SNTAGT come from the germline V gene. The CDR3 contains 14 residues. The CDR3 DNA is TGTGCCAGCAGTAGGGGGACTACCGGGGATACGCAGTATTTT. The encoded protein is CASSRGTTGDTQYF.

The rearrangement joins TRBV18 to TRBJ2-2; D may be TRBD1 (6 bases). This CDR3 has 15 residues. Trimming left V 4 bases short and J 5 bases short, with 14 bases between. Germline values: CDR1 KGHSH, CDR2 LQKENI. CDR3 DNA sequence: TGTGCCAGCTCACTATCACAGGGATTTACCGGGGAGCTGTTTTTT. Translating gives CASSLSQGFTGELFF.

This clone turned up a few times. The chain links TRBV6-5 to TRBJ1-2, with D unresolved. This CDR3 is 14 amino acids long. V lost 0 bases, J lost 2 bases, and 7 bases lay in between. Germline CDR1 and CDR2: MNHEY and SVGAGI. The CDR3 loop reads CASSYSSGNYGYTF. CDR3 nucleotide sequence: TGTGCCAGCAGTTACTCTTCGGGGAACTATGGCTACACCTTC.

CDR3 sequence reads: CASSSPPGESSYNSPLHF. CDR3 nucleotides: TGTGCCAGCAGCTCCCCCCCGGGGGAGAGCTCCTATAATTCACCCCTCCACTTT. This rearrangement joins TRBV11-2 to TRBJ1-6; D may be TRBD1 (5 bases). The CDR3 loop spans 18 amino acids. Trimming shortened V by 4 bases and J by 0 bases, and 16 bases separated the two germline ends. Germline CDR1 is SGHAT and CDR2 is FQNNGV. Drawing the rest from reference TRBV11-2 and TRBJ1-6, the complete variable domain is EAGVAQSPRYKIIEKRQSVAFWCNPISGHATLYWYQQILGQGPKLLIQFQNNGVVDDSQLPKDRFSAERLKGVDSTLKIQPAKLEDSAVYLCASSSPPGESSYNSPLHFGNGTRLTVT.

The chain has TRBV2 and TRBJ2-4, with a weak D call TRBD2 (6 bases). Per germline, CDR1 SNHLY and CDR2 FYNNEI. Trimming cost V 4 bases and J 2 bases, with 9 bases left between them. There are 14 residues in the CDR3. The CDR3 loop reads CASSGGGSKNIQYF. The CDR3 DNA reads TGTGCCAGCAGTGGTGGGGGGTCCAAAAACATTCAGTACTTC.

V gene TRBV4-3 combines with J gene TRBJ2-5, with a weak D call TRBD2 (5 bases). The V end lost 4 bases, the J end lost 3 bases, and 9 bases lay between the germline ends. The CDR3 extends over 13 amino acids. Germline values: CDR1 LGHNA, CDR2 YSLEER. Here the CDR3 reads CASSRGAEETQYF. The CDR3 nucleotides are TGCGCCAGCAGCCGGGGAGCCGAAGAGACCCAGTACTTC.

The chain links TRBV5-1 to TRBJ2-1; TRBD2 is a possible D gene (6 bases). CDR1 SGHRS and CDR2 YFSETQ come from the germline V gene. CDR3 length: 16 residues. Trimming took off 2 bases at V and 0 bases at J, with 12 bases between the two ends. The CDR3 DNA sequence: TGCGCCAGCAGCTTAGCGGGTCAAAGCTCCTACAATGAGCAGTTCTTC. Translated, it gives CASSLAGQSSYNEQFF.

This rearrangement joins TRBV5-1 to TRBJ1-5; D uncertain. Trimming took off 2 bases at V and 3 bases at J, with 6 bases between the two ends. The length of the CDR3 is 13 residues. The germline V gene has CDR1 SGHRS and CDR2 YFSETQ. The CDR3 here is CASSLDINQPQHF. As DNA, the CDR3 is TGCGCCAGCAGCTTAGACATCAATCAGCCCCAGCATTTT.

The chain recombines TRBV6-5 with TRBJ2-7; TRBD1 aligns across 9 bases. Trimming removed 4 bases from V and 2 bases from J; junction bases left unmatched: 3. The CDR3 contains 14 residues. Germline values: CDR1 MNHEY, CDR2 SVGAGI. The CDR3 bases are TGTGCCAGCAGTTCAGGACAGGGGACCTACGAGCAGTACTTC. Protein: CASSSGQGTYEQYF.

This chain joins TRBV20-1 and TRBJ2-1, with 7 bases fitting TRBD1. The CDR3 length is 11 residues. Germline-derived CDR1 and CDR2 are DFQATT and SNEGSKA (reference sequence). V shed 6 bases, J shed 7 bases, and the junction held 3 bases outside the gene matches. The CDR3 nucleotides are TGCAGTGCCGAACAGGGGAATGAGCAGTTCTTC. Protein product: CSAEQGNEQFF.

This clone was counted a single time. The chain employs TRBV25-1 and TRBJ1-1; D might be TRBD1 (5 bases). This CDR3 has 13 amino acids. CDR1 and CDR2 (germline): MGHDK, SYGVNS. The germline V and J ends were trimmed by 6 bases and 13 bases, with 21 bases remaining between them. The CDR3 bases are TGTGCCAGCAGCGGTGGGGCAGGCATGAAGGTTTTCTTT. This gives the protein CASSGGAGMKVFF.

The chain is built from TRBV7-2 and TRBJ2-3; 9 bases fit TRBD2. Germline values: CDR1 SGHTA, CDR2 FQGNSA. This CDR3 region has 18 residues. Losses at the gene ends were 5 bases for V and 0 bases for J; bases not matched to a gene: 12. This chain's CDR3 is CASSLRASGVTSTDTQYF. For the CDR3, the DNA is TGTGCCAGCAGCCTTCGGGCTAGCGGGGTGACTAGCACAGATACGCAGTATTTT.

CDR3 loop: CASSVSGPGTLQETQYF. The CDR3 nucleotides read TGTGCCAGCAGCGTCAGCGGCCCCGGGACACTCCAAGAGACCCAGTACTTC. The chain joins TRBV7-3 to TRBJ2-5, with a tentative D call TRBD1 (6 bases). This CDR3 has 17 amino acids. The V and J ends lost 5 bases and 1 base respectively, with 20 bases between them. Germline CDR1 is SGHTA and CDR2 is FQGTGA.

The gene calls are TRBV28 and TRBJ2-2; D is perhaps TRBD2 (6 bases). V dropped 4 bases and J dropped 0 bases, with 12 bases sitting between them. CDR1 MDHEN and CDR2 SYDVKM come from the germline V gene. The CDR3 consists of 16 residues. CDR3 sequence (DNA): TGTGCCAGCAGTTATGGGCGGGGTCCGAACACCGGGGAGCTGTTTTTT. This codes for CASSYGRGPNTGELFF.

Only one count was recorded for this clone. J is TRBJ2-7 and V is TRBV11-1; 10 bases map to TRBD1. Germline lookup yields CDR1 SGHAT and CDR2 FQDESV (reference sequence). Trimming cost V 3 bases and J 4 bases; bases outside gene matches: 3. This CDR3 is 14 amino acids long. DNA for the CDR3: TGTGCCAGCAGCTTGGGACAGGGGAATTACGAGCAGTACTTC. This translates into CASSLGQGNYEQYF.